The present TCR beta chain was sequenced within a study of monozygotic twins with inflammatory bowel disease. From germline, CDR1 is SGHRS and CDR2 YFSETQ. This CDR3 has 14 amino acids. To note about this clonotype: Its matching antigen is unknown.

Each UMI, carrying a 6-nucleotide sample barcode, came from template switching. TCRdb re-called the 5' RACE reads and gives one entry per CDR3 protein, without DNA. The sample includes 300,000 to 350,000 distinct CDR3 sequences. Broader study findings: Discordant twins showed the same repertoire similarity as concordant twins, possibly from limited power. Especially with disease activity, IBD patients had fewer clonotypes in common with others than healthy twins did. In these data, no single strong IBD-associated signal or clonotype received support.

The genes are TRBV5-1 and TRBJ1-2; lacking DNA, the TRBD1 call made by TCRdb goes unchecked. Input material: blood. The clonotype comes from a human donor with ulcerative colitis or Crohn's disease, or a healthy co-twin of an affected twin (not recorded which). The CDR3 here is CASSRADGGYGYTF.